The 7 T cell receptor beta chains given below trace back to one sample, sequenced in a study of identical twins. TCRdb independently ran MiXCR on the 5' RACE reads; one entry per CDR3 protein. Of about 530,000 distinct CDR3 sequences listed, 13% to 15% are singletons. The sample also formed part of further work on yellow fever vaccine responses in identical twins.

The specimen sequenced was CD4+ T cells sorted from blood. The source is a woman between 18 and 30 years old in good health.

This clonotype was counted between two and nine times. The chain employs TRBV28 and TRBJ2-3; no clear D gene. Germline-derived CDR1 and CDR2 are MDHEN and SYDVKM. The CDR3 is made up of 12 amino acids. Trimming removed 2 bases from V and 7 bases from J, with 7 bases in between. The CDR3 DNA is TGTGCCAGCAGTTTAATGGGATATACGCAGTATTTT. Translating it yields CASSLMGYTQYF. Full variable domain (remainder filled in from reference TRBV28 and TRBJ2-3): DVKVTQSSRYLVKRTGEKVFLECVQDMDHENMFWYRQDPGLGLRLIYFSYDVKMKEKGDIPEGYSVSREKKERFSLILESASTNQTSMYLCASSLMGYTQYFGPGTRLTVL.

Ten or more counts support this clonotype. The chain couples TRBV24-1 to TRBJ2-5; D is perhaps TRBD2 (6 bases). The germline gives CDR1 KGHDR, CDR2 SFDVKD. The V end was cut by 3 bases, the J end by 2 bases, with 18 bases between. The CDR3 consists of 17 residues. The DNA of the CDR3 is TGTGCCACCAGTGATCCTGGGACTGGTATCACTCAAGAGACCCAGTACTTC. Translated, it gives CATSDPGTGITQETQYF.

The rearrangement joins TRBV5-1 to TRBJ1-1; D gene unclear. The germline gives CDR1 SGHRS, CDR2 YFSETQ. The CDR3 runs to 13 residues. V gave up 4 bases and J gave up 1 base, with 8 bases separating them. In DNA, the CDR3 is TGCGCCAGCAGCACGGATCCGAACACTGAAGCTTTCTTT. This gives the protein CASSTDPNTEAFF.

CDR3 sequence reads: CSASAQGLGYTF. CDR3 bases: TGCAGTGCTAGTGCTCAGGGACTTGGCTACACCTTC. The chain joins TRBV20-1 to TRBJ1-2, with D possibly TRBD1 on 5 matching bases. The V end lost 3 bases, the J end lost 7 bases, and 12 bases lay between the germline ends. CDR1 is DFQATT and CDR2 is SNEGSKA in the germline V gene (reference sequence). The CDR3 is 12 amino acids.

This clonotype was seen a handful of times. The rearrangement uses TRBV5-8 and TRBJ1-2, with D unresolved. This CDR3 contains 13 residues. CDR1 SGHTS and CDR2 YDEGEE come from the germline V gene. V was trimmed by 4 bases and J by 4 bases, leaving 11 bases between them. The CDR3: CASSGGVIYGYTF. DNA for the CDR3: TGTGCCAGCAGCGGAGGCGTGATCTATGGCTACACCTTC.

This clonotype was seen only a few times. This sequence joins TRBV18 and TRBJ2-3, with D unresolved. The CDR3 runs 12 residues. V lost 8 bases, J lost 2 bases, and 8 bases lay in between. Germline CDR1 is KGHSH and CDR2 is LQKENI. Here the CDR3 DNA reads TGTGCCAGCACAAGGTACACAGATACGCAGTATTTT. Its translation: CASTRYTDTQYF.

The J gene is TRBJ1-1, the V gene TRBV28; D not resolved. This CDR3 comprises 10 residues. V gave up 7 bases and J gave up 5 bases, with 5 bases separating them. CDR1 is MDHEN and CDR2 is SYDVKM in the germline V gene. CDR3 loop: CASIQTEAFF. The CDR3 DNA sequence: TGTGCCAGCATTCAAACTGAAGCTTTCTTT. The full variable domain, its missing parts supplied by reference TRBV28 and TRBJ1-1, is DVKVTQSSRYLVKRTGEKVFLECVQDMDHENMFWYRQDPGLGLRLIYFSYDVKMKEKGDIPEGYSVSREKKERFSLILESASTNQTSMYLCASIQTEAFFGQGTRLTVV.